The T cell receptor (beta chain) under discussion was sequenced for a study of blood T cells in healthy people across ages. Study as a whole: Per two T cells, about one barcoded beta molecule was captured through template switching.

A remark on this clonotype: Its antigen is as yet unknown.

Using a J-beta primer mix together with a sample-barcoded 5' primer, a second PCR was run for about 6 to 11 cycles. From each sample, at least 3 million paired-end reads containing CDR3 were obtained. TCRdb reanalysed the 5' RACE reads using MiXCR and keeps one entry per CDR3 protein. The repertoire holds around 1.5 million distinct CDR3 sequences, with 45% to 70% as singletons. This CDR3 contains 11 residues. Germline CDR1 DFQATT, CDR2 SNEGSKA (reference sequence). Findings and caveats of the study: More naive CD4+ cells and higher diversity were found in long-lived than in aged donors.

The receptor was derived from a man aged 18 to 30 in good health. The chain carries TRBV20-1 and TRBJ2-4, with 7 bases that match TRBD2. The DNA end favors TRBJ2-7, so the J call may be wrong. Sequenced sample: blood. In DNA form, the CDR3 reads TGCAGTGCCGAACTAGCGCACGAGCAGTACTTC. The encoded protein is CSAELAHEQYF.